This entry features one T cell receptor (beta chain) sequence. Its antigen is unknown. The data were taken from a study of OX40 agonist ivuxolimab in advanced cancers. Study in general: While on treatment, patients had intravenous ivuxolimab at 0.01 to 10 mg/kg every 2 weeks. Having had anti-PD-1, anti-PD-L1 or anti-CTLA-4 therapy before was allowed, and approximately 40% had some.

Study outcomes and limitations: Among patients with partial responses at 0.1-3.0 mg/kg, clonal expansion was among the lowest.

Germline CDR1 reads MGHRA; CDR2 reads YSYEKL. V dropped 3 bases and J dropped 4; count of bases not matched to a gene: 14. This CDR3 is built from 18 residues. Some clones are missing from TCRdb's copy, which holds only in-frame ones; the method was immunoSEQ multiplex PCR. Among 50,000 to 65,000 clones, 85% to 95% were seen once, and the ten largest hold around a quarter. This chain links TRBV4-1 with TRBJ2-3, with 9 bases identical to TRBD2. This TCR came from an adult with an advanced solid tumor such as melanoma, head and neck, liver or kidney cancer. The specimen comprised CD4+ or CD8+ T cells sorted from blood, sampled in a trial of the OX40 agonist ivuxolimab. CDR3 protein: CASSQTTSGLRRADTQYF. DNA for the CDR3: TGCGCCAGCAGCCAGACAACTAGCGGGCTTAGGAGGGCAGATACGCAGTATTTT.